A selection of T cell receptor beta chains follows, all from one sample in a study of cytomegalovirus exposure and HLA in healthy donors. Assay used: immunoSEQ multiplex PCR; TCRdb lists only in-frame clones, some missing. In the table there are a few hundred thousand clones, approximately 79% of which are singletons. The sequencing input was PBMCs. The receptors here all came from a girl aged 2 to 9 in good health and CMV-seronegative. Both conserved end residues are part of each CDR3. The order of the fields is V gene, J gene, clone size, CDR3 protein. Not all rows give a size; the values are once, few, many and, for expanded clones, a class.

TRBV5-4	TRBJ2-7	.	CASSRDRVGEQYF
TRBV15	TRBJ2-7	.	CATSRDAVRRDEQYF
TRBV2	TRBJ2-1	.	CASKSRSSYNEQFF
TRBV2	TRBJ2-7	.	CACSSGYIGEQYF
TRBV19	TRBJ2-7	once	CASGTGFYEQYF
TRBV5-1	TRBJ2-7	.	CASSPGLSLDEQYF
TRBV12-5	TRBJ1-2	.	CASAAGNYGYTF
TRBV5-4	TRBJ2-1	.	CASSSNRDRTIEQFF
TRBV15	TRBJ1-6	.	CATSRGGTGMDSPLHF
TRBV10-1	TRBJ2-1	.	CASSRLAGGQGEQFF
TRBV12-2	TRBJ1-2	.	CASRLEGDFYGYTF
TRBV25-1	TRBJ2-1	.	CASSEPPGQGANEQFF
TRBV2	TRBJ2-1	few	CASSELGRESYNEQFF
TRBV6-5	TRBJ1-6	.	CASSPTGLGSPLHF
TRBV2	TRBJ2-7	.	CASGIRTGDYEQYF
TRBV6-6	TRBJ1-2	.	CASSPLGGDGYTF
TRBV7-8	TRBJ2-5	few	CASSLDGGYGGGRETQYF
TRBV28	TRBJ2-7	.	CASEGGVSPYEQYF